This entry lists 30 T cell receptor beta chains sequenced from one sample in a study of blood T cell repertoires in COVID-19. This table comes from immunoSEQ multiplex PCR, and its TCRdb copy is limited to in-frame clones, with some not included. The table has around 120,000 clones, roughly 87% seen once. Sequenced input: peripheral blood. The receptors come from a human donor in a cohort sampled during active COVID-19.

The DNA of the CDR3 is TGTGCCAGCAGTTCCTGGGACTCCCAGGTGAGGAATGAGCAGTTCTTC. Translated: CASSSWDSQVRNEQFF. J is TRBJ2-1 and V is TRBV6-6; TRBD2 might be the D (6 bases). The CDR3 totals 16 residues. CDR1 and CDR2 from the germline V gene are MNHNY and SVGAGI (reference sequence). With 4 bases removed from V and 7 bases from J, the gap between germline ends came to 20 bases.

The chain's CDR3 is CASSLGTGPYTF. The DNA of the CDR3 is TGTGCCAGTAGCCTGGGGACAGGCCCGTACACCTTC. This chain uses TRBV19 with TRBJ1-2; 8 nucleotides match TRBD1. The V and J ends lost 6 bases and 11 bases, in that order; junction bases with no gene match: 8. Per the germline V gene, CDR1 is LNHDA and CDR2 is SQIVND (reference sequence). The CDR3 has 12 amino acids.

This rearrangement joins TRBV6-5 to TRBJ2-5; 8 bases are shared with TRBD2. Unmatched junction bases numbered 1, after V lost 5 bases and J lost 5 bases. The CDR3 totals 12 residues. Germline V CDR1 and CDR2: MNHEY, SVGAGI. As DNA, the CDR3 is TGTGCCAGCAGTCGGGGGGGGGAGACCCAGTACTTC. Translated, it gives CASSRGGETQYF.

The chain couples TRBV10-3 to TRBJ2-7; D is perhaps TRBD2 (6 bases). CDR1 and CDR2 from the germline V gene are ENHRY and SYGVKD. Trimming left V 3 bases short and J 4 bases short, with 16 bases between. The CDR3 spans 15 residues. The CDR3 region has the DNA TGTGCCATCAGTGATCCGCGCGGGGCGCGTTACGAGCAGTACTTC. Translating it yields CAISDPRGARYEQYF.

This chain uses TRBV29-1 with TRBJ2-1; D is perhaps TRBD1 (6 bases). V shed 7 bases and J shed 0 bases, with 13 bases lying between them. The germline V gene has CDR1 SQVTM and CDR2 ANQGSEA. This CDR3 spans 14 amino acids. CDR3 residues: CSDGGESSYNEQFF. CDR3 coding DNA: TGCAGCGATGGGGGCGAGAGCTCCTACAATGAGCAGTTCTTC.

In DNA form, the CDR3 reads TGTGCCAGCAGCCACAGGGGTGATCAGCCCCAGCATTTT. Translated: CASSHRGDQPQHF. The chain combines TRBV7-2 with TRBJ1-5, with TRBD1 identical over 7 bases. This CDR3 region has 13 residues. J gave up 5 bases and V 5 bases, and 3 bases lay outside the gene matches. Germline V lookup: CDR1 SGHTA, CDR2 FQGNSA.

V usage is TRBV18 and J usage is TRBJ2-7; 9 bases align to TRBD1. The CDR3 is made up of 15 amino acids. V shed 2 bases, J shed 5 bases, and the junction held 7 bases outside the gene matches. In germline, CDR1 is KGHSH, CDR2 LQKENI. CDR3 in amino acids: CASSPEGQGFHEQYF. The CDR3 DNA is TGTGCCAGCTCACCAGAGGGACAGGGCTTCCACGAGCAGTACTTC.

The gene calls are TRBV5-1 and TRBJ2-1; 11 nucleotides line up with TRBD1. J was trimmed by 15 bases and V by 4 bases; bases with no gene match: 9. Germline loops: CDR1 SGHRS, CDR2 YFSETQ. The CDR3 length is 13 residues. The CDR3: CASSTGTGGGVFF. The CDR3 DNA sequence: TGCGCCAGCAGCACCGGGACAGGGGGAGGTGTGTTCTTC.

This clone has just a few counts. V and J are TRBV6-5 and TRBJ2-7, with TRBD2 identical over 7 bases. Germline-derived CDR1 and CDR2 are MNHEY and SVGAGI. Trimming cost V 6 bases and J 0 bases; bases outside gene matches: 8. This CDR3 region has 15 residues. The CDR3 here is CASRRASGSSYEQYF. The DNA for the CDR3 is TGTGCCAGCAGGAGGGCTAGCGGCAGCTCCTACGAGCAGTACTTC.

This clone showed up just a few times. The J gene is TRBJ1-1, the V gene TRBV7-9, with D possibly matching TRBD1 (5 bases). CDR1 is SEHNR, CDR2 FQNEAQ, per germline (reference sequence). CDR3 length: 14 residues. Trimming shortened V by 6 bases and J by 6 bases, and 17 bases separated the two germline ends. Written as DNA, the CDR3 is TGTGCCAGCAGTTCTAAGGACATTTCCGCTGAAGCTTTCTTT. It is translated as CASSSKDISAEAFF.

This clone was detected only a few times. This sequence joins TRBV18 and TRBJ1-3, with D uncertain. The germline V and J ends were trimmed by 0 bases and 2 bases, with 5 bases remaining between them. The CDR3 loop spans 14 amino acids. Germline V gene lookup returns CDR1 KGHSH and CDR2 LQKENI. CDR3 sequence (DNA): TGTGCCAGCTCACCACCGCTAGCTGGAAACACCATATATTTT. Residues: CASSPPLAGNTIYF.

This clone was found a few times. The V call is TRBV27, the J call TRBJ1-6; D is uncertain. The CDR3 runs to 15 residues. Germline values: CDR1 MNHEY, CDR2 SMNVEV (reference sequence). Trimming left V 7 bases short and J 3 bases short, with 13 bases between. The CDR3 region is CASTSSENYNSPLHF. The CDR3 DNA reads TGTGCCAGCACCTCAAGTGAGAACTATAATTCACCCCTCCACTTT.

CDR3: CATQGANQPQHF. For the CDR3, the DNA is TGTGCCACTCAGGGGGCCAATCAGCCCCAGCATTTT. The chain couples TRBV24-1 to TRBJ1-5; TRBD1 matches at 8 bases. CDR1 is KGHDR, CDR2 SFDVKD, per germline. V shed 10 bases, J shed 3 bases, and the junction held 1 base outside the gene matches. This CDR3 has 12 residues.

The rearrangement uses TRBV5-4 and TRBJ1-2; 11 bases fit TRBD1. Germline lookup yields CDR1 SGHNT and CDR2 YYREEE (reference sequence). This CDR3 spans 14 amino acids. V gave up 4 bases and J gave up 3 bases; unmatched junction bases: 2. CDR3 DNA: TGTGCCAGCAGCCGGGACAGGGGGGACTATGGCTACACCTTC. The encoded protein is CASSRDRGDYGYTF.

This rearrangement joins TRBV30 to TRBJ2-2; 8 nucleotides agree with TRBD1. The CDR3 loop spans 14 amino acids. The germline gives CDR1 GTSNPN, CDR2 SVGIG (reference sequence). J gave up 4 bases and V 2 bases, and 3 bases lay outside the gene matches. CDR3 coding DNA: TGTGCCTGGAGTTCGACAGGGGCCACCGGGGAGCTGTTTTTT. It translates to CAWSSTGATGELFF.

The V and J genes are TRBV10-1 and TRBJ2-5; 7 bases line up with TRBD1. The CDR3 extends over 14 amino acids. Germline V CDR1 and CDR2: WNHNN, SYGVQD (reference sequence). V was pared by 4 bases and J by 1 base, with 3 bases of the junction left unmatched. CDR3 DNA sequence: TGCGCCAGCAGTGGTACAGGGGCCCAAGAGACCCAGTACTTC. Its protein product is CASSGTGAQETQYF.

The rearrangement uses TRBV6-2 or TRBV6-3 and TRBJ1-5; D not certain. Germline V lookup: CDR1 MNHEY, CDR2 SVGEGT. This CDR3 has 13 residues. The V end lost 4 bases, the J end lost 7 bases, and 11 bases lay between the germline ends. The CDR3 loop is CASSSRTRQPQHF. The CDR3 nucleotides read TGTGCCAGCAGTTCCCGCACGCGACAGCCCCAGCATTTT.

The CDR3 loop is CASSHQANYGYTF. For the CDR3, the DNA is TGTGCCAGCAGCCACCAGGCTAACTATGGCTACACCTTC. This chain links TRBV14 with TRBJ1-2; D is unclear. The CDR3 consists of 13 residues. Germline CDR1 is SGHDN and CDR2 is FVKESK. Trimming took off 3 bases at V and 0 bases at J, with 5 bases between the two ends.

The chain employs TRBV24-1 and TRBJ2-3, with 15 bases aligning to TRBD2. Germline CDR1 and CDR2: KGHDR and SFDVKD. The CDR3 is made up of 18 amino acids. V trimming: 3 bases; J trimming: 0 bases; junction bases outside the gene matches: 3. CDR3 in amino acids: CATSDRTSGRASTDTQYF. The CDR3 nucleotides read TGTGCCACCAGTGATCGGACTAGCGGGAGGGCCAGCACAGATACGCAGTATTTT.

The CDR3 protein is CASSLEGTGSNQPQHF. CDR3 DNA: TGCGCCAGCAGCTTGGAAGGGACAGGGTCAAATCAGCCCCAGCATTTT. V and J are TRBV5-1 and TRBJ1-5; 9 bases map to TRBD1. The J segment lost 4 bases and the V segment lost 0 bases, leaving 5 bases of the junction unmatched. The CDR3 sequence is 16 residues long. CDR1 is SGHRS, CDR2 YFSETQ, per germline.

V usage is TRBV6-6 and J usage is TRBJ2-7; 10 bases agree with TRBD1. Per the germline V gene, CDR1 is MNHNY and CDR2 is SVGAGI (reference sequence). J lost 5 bases, V lost 5 bases, and 6 bases had no gene match. The CDR3 sequence is 14 residues long. The CDR3 DNA reads as TGTGCCAGCAGTACGGCCGGGACAGGGGACGAGCAGTACTTC. Protein: CASSTAGTGDEQYF.

The chain couples TRBV27 to TRBJ2-7; 9 bases map to TRBD1. The CDR3 extends over 16 amino acids. With V trimmed by 5 bases and J by 1 base, 9 bases remained unmatched. The V gene's germline CDR1 is MNHEY and CDR2 SMNVEV (reference sequence). The DNA of the CDR3 is TGTGCCAGCAGTCCCCTTCGACAGGGGGGATCCTACGAGCAGTACTTC. It is translated as CASSPLRQGGSYEQYF.

The chain uses TRBV2 and TRBJ2-7; 8 positions match TRBD2. The length of the CDR3 is 13 residues. The J segment lost 7 bases and the V segment lost 11 bases, leaving 13 bases of the junction unmatched. The germline V gene has CDR1 SNHLY and CDR2 FYNNEI. The CDR3 DNA follows: TGTGCCGGATCCTTCGGGACTAGAGGTGAGCAGTACTTC. Amino acid sequence: CAGSFGTRGEQYF.

This rearrangement joins TRBV4-1 to TRBJ2-7; D is perhaps TRBD1 (6 bases). V lost 5 bases and J lost 0, with 14 bases in between. Per the germline V gene, CDR1 is MGHRA and CDR2 is YSYEKL. This CDR3 has 15 residues. CDR3 sequence: CASSSTGTPSYEQYF. The CDR3 bases are TGCGCCAGCAGCTCGACCGGGACACCCTCCTACGAGCAGTACTTC.

This clone occurred a few times. V and J are TRBV2 and TRBJ1-5; the D is unclear. V lost 2 bases, J lost 0 bases, and 8 bases lay in between. The germline gives CDR1 SNHLY, CDR2 FYNNEI. CDR3 size: 15 residues. CDR3 residues: CASSESTVSNQPQHF. The CDR3 DNA follows: TGTGCCAGCAGTGAAAGTACGGTTAGCAATCAGCCCCAGCATTTT. The complete variable domain, with remaining parts taken from reference TRBV2 and TRBJ1-5, reads EPEVTQTPSHQVTQMGQEVILRCVPISNHLYFYWYRQILGQKVEFLVSFYNNEISEKSEIFDDQFSVERPDGSNFTLKIRSTKLEDSAMYFCASSESTVSNQPQHFGDGTRLSIL.

V is TRBV19 and J is TRBJ1-5; D call uncertain. CDR3 length equals 16 residues. Trimming removed 3 bases from V and 1 base from J, with 13 bases in between. Germline V gives CDR1 LNHDA, CDR2 SQIVND (reference sequence). This CDR3 reads CASSITGGLSNQPQHF. CDR3 nucleotide sequence: TGTGCCAGTAGTATTACCGGAGGTCTGAGCAATCAGCCCCAGCATTTT.

The chain is built from TRBV29-1 and TRBJ2-7; 7 positions agree with TRBD1. The CDR3 has 12 residues. The germline V gene has CDR1 SQVTM and CDR2 ANQGSEA. Trimming cost V 7 bases and J 5 bases; bases outside gene matches: 8. CDR3 sequence reads: CSASTGWDEQYF. CDR3 nucleotides: TGCAGCGCTTCGACAGGGTGGGACGAGCAGTACTTC.

The chain employs TRBV19 and TRBJ2-1; 7 bases fit TRBD2. In germline, CDR1 is LNHDA, CDR2 SQIVND (reference sequence). This CDR3 has 20 residues. Losses at the gene ends were 1 base for V and 3 bases for J; bases not matched to a gene: 18. The CDR3 DNA is TGTGCCAGTAGTATAGGAGTAAGGGACTACCTCGGGGTCGGCTACAATGAGCAGTTCTTC. Residues: CASSIGVRDYLGVGYNEQFF.

This chain uses TRBV19 with TRBJ1-1; TRBD1 matches at 7 bases. CDR3 length: 16 amino acids. Germline V CDR1 and CDR2: LNHDA, SQIVND (reference sequence). With 0 bases clipped from V and 6 bases from J, the junction kept 10 bases outside the gene matches. The CDR3 protein is CASSIDETGDRAEAFF. Here the CDR3 DNA reads TGTGCCAGTAGTATAGATGAAACAGGGGATCGGGCTGAAGCTTTCTTT.

The chain recombines TRBV7-3 with TRBJ2-1, with TRBD1 as a possible D gene (6 bases). V was shortened by 1 base and J by 7 bases, with 14 bases between the two germline ends. Looked up from germline, CDR1 is SGHTA and CDR2 is FQGTGA. The CDR3 runs 15 residues. The CDR3 nucleotides read TGTGCCAGCAGCTTAATGCCCGACAGGAAGAATGAGCAGTTCTTC. Translation gives CASSLMPDRKNEQFF.